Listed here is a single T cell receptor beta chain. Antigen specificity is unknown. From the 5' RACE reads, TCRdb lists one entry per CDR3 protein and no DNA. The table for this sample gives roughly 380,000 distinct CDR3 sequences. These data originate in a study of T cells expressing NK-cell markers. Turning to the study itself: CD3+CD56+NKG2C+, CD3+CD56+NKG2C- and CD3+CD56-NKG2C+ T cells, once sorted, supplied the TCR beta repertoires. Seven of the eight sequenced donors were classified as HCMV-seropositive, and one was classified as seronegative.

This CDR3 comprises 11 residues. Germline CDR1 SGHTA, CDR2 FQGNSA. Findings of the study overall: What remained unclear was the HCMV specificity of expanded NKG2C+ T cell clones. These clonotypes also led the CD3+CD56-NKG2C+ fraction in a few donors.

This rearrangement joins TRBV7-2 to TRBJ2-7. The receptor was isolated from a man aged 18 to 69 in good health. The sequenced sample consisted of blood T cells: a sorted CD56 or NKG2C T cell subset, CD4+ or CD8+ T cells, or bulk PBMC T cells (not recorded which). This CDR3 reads CASSLSYEQYF.